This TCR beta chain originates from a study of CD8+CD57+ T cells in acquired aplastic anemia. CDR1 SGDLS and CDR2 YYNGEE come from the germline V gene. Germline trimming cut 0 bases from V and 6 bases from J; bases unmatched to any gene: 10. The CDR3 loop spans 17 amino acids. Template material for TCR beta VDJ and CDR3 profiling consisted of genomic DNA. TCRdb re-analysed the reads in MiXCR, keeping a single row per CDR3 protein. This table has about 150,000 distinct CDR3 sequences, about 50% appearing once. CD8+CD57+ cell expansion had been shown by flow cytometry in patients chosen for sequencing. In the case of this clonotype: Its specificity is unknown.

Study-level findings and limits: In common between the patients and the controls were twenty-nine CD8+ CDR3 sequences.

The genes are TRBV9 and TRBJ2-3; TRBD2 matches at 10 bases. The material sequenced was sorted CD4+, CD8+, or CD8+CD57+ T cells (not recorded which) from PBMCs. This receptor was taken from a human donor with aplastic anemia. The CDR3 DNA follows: TGTGCCAGCAGCGTAGTAGGAGGAGCGGGAGGGTCTGATACGCAGTATTTT. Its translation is CASSVVGGAGGSDTQYF.